The 23 T cell receptor beta chains given below trace back to one sample, sequenced in a study of blood T cells in healthy people across ages. Primers used in a second PCR of roughly 6 to 11 cycles were a sample-barcoded 5' primer and a J-beta primer mix. MiXCR, applied by TCRdb to the 5' RACE reads, yields one record per CDR3 protein. The sample records roughly 830,000 distinct CDR3 sequences, approximately 65% being singletons. The sample was blood. The receptors originated from a man aged 25-45 years in good health.

The CDR3 protein is CASSESRPATQYF. The CDR3 coding sequence is TGTGCCAGCAGCGAAAGCAGACCGGCGACCCAGTACTTC. The chain recombines TRBV6-2 or TRBV6-3 with TRBJ2-5, with D unclear. Between the trimmed V and J ends, which lost 6 bases and 7 bases, there was a span of 15 bases. The CDR3 runs 13 residues. Germline CDR1 and CDR2: MNHEY and SVGEGT.

J is TRBJ1-2 and V is TRBV27; tentative D call: TRBD1 (5 bases). V gave up 2 bases and J gave up 5 bases, with 9 bases separating them. Germline lookup yields CDR1 MNHEY and CDR2 SMNVEV (reference sequence). The CDR3 consists of 13 residues. CDR3 residues: CASSLRGRYGYTF. As DNA, the CDR3 is TGTGCCAGCAGTTTAAGGGGTCGTTATGGCTACACCTTC.

The chain recombines TRBV28 with TRBJ2-3, with D perhaps matching TRBD1 (6 bases). CDR3 length: 16 amino acids. Trimming removed 6 bases at V and 10 bases at J, with 26 bases between. Germline CDR1 and CDR2: MDHEN and SYDVKM. The CDR3 is CASRIPRGPEKGAQYF. CDR3 nucleotide sequence: TGTGCCAGCAGGATACCAAGAGGGCCTGAGAAGGGGGCGCAGTATTTT.

The DNA of the CDR3 is TGCGCCAGCAGCTTATCCACGGACGACTATGGCTACACCTTC. Protein product: CASSLSTDDYGYTF. This sequence joins TRBV5-1 and TRBJ1-2; D call uncertain. The CDR3 length is 14 residues. Germline V gene sequence: CDR1 SGHRS, CDR2 YFSETQ. V lost 2 bases, J lost 3 bases, and 11 bases lay in between.

The chain employs TRBV4-2 and TRBJ1-2; tentatively, D is TRBD1 (6 bases). Germline V gives CDR1 LGHNA, CDR2 YNFKEQ. Trimming left V 2 bases short and J 5 bases short, with 15 bases between. The CDR3 sequence is 15 residues long. Written as DNA, the CDR3 is TGTGCCAGCAGCCAATCAGGGGAATTTCAGTATGGCTACACCTTC. It translates to CASSQSGEFQYGYTF.

There are a few counts of this clonotype. The chain recombines TRBV7-2 with TRBJ2-3; 8 nucleotides agree with TRBD2. Germline V gene lookup returns CDR1 SGHTA and CDR2 FQGNSA. The CDR3 sequence is 16 residues long. With 5 bases clipped from V and 3 bases from J, the junction kept 10 bases outside the gene matches. The CDR3 DNA is TGTGCCAGCAGCCCGCCGGGACTAGTCTCGACAGATACGCAGTATTTT. It yields the protein CASSPPGLVSTDTQYF.

J is TRBJ2-1 and V is TRBV20-1; D unclear. Trimming shortened V by 0 bases and J by 5 bases, and 14 bases separated the two germline ends. The CDR3 consists of 15 residues. Germline assignment: CDR1 DFQATT and CDR2 SNEGSKA (reference sequence). The chain's CDR3 is CSARDLVARHNEQFF. The CDR3 DNA reads TGCAGTGCTAGAGATCTCGTAGCCAGACACAATGAGCAGTTCTTC.

The chain carries TRBV13 and TRBJ2-7; TRBD2 might be the D (6 bases). TRBJ2-5 matches the DNA end more closely, so the J call is doubtful. In germline, CDR1 is PRHDT, CDR2 FYEKMQ (reference sequence). The CDR3 sequence is 14 residues long. CDR3 coding DNA: TGTGCCAGCAGCTTCCGGGGACTCAGTGAGACCCAGTACTTC. Its protein is CASSFRGLSETQYF.

V gene TRBV4-3 combines with J gene TRBJ2-1, with D perhaps given as TRBD1 or TRBD2 (6 bases each). The CDR3 has 15 residues. CDR1 is LGHNA and CDR2 is YSLEER in the germline V gene. V was cut by 0 bases and J by 4 bases, with 10 bases left in between. The CDR3 loop is CASSQDRGEYNEQFF. The CDR3 nucleotides read TGCGCCAGCAGCCAAGATAGGGGGGAGTACAATGAGCAGTTCTTC.

The chain links TRBV20-1 to TRBJ2-5; D gene ambiguous. Trimming pared 5 bases from V and 2 bases from J, leaving 18 bases between. The CDR3 is 15 amino acids. The germline V gene encodes CDR1 DFQATT and CDR2 SNEGSKA (reference sequence). The CDR3 spells CSAQTGSKFQETQYF. CDR3 DNA sequence: TGCAGTGCTCAGACCGGCAGCAAGTTTCAAGAGACCCAGTACTTC.

This clonotype appeared a few times. The chain combines TRBV12-3 or TRBV12-4 with TRBJ2-7; TRBD1 is a possible D gene (5 bases). Trimming removed 3 bases at V and 2 bases at J, with 8 bases between. The CDR3 contains 13 residues. CDR3 protein: CASSFRGTYEQYF. The CDR3 coding sequence is TGTGCCAGCAGTTTTAGGGGCACCTACGAGCAGTACTTC.

This rearrangement joins TRBV20-1 to TRBJ1-5; D remains unclear. CDR1 DFQATT and CDR2 SNEGSKA come from the germline V gene (reference sequence). This CDR3 has 13 residues. V was cut by 0 bases and J by 1 base, with 4 bases left in between. CDR3 DNA sequence: TGCAGTGCTAGAGACCAGAGCAATCAGCCCCAGCATTTT. As protein: CSARDQSNQPQHF.

Of note for this clonotype: At one end, the junction sequence differs from germline, possibly due to a read error. The chain joins TRBV9 to TRBJ2-3, with TRBD2 matching 9 bases. The length of the CDR3 is 15 residues. Germline assignment: CDR1 SGDLS and CDR2 YYNGEE. CDR3 amino acids: CASSLSGGSTDAQYF. For the CDR3, the DNA is TGTGCCAGCAGCTTAAGCGGGGGGAGCACAGATGCGCAGTATTTT. Full variable domain (remainder filled in from reference TRBV9 and TRBJ2-3): DSGVTQTPKHLITATGQRVTLRCSPRSGDLSVYWYQQSLDQGLQFLIQYYNGEERAKGNILERFSAQQFPDLHSELNLSSLELGDSALYFCASSLSGGSTDAQYFGPGTRLTVL.

The chain carries TRBV29-1 and TRBJ2-7, with 9 bases identical to TRBD1. The trim removed 8 bases at V and 1 base at J, leaving 15 bases unmatched. Germline V CDR1 and CDR2: SQVTM, ANQGSEA. The CDR3 spans 16 residues. This CDR3 reads CSPDPAGTGISYEQYF. In DNA form, the CDR3 reads TGCAGCCCAGACCCGGCTGGGACAGGGATATCCTACGAGCAGTACTTC.

The V gene is TRBV5-1, the J gene TRBJ2-5; 7 bases align to TRBD1. In germline, CDR1 is SGHRS, CDR2 YFSETQ. Germline trimming cut 5 bases from V and 3 bases from J; bases unmatched to any gene: 10. The CDR3 extends over 15 amino acids. Written as DNA, the CDR3 is TGCGCCAGCAGGATGACAGGGATACGGGAAGAGACCCAGTACTTC. The encoded protein is CASRMTGIREETQYF.

The chain is built from TRBV6-2 or TRBV6-3 and TRBJ2-1; 12 bases line up with TRBD2. Germline trimming cut 7 bases from V and 4 bases from J; bases unmatched to any gene: 5. The CDR3 sequence is 15 residues long. The germline V gene encodes CDR1 MNHEY and CDR2 SVGEGT. The CDR3 DNA follows: TGTGCCAGCACCCCGACTAGCGGGGGATACAATGAGCAGTTCTTC. Its translation is CASTPTSGGYNEQFF.

This clonotype was observed a few times. This sequence joins TRBV20-1 and TRBJ1-5; D is perhaps TRBD1 (5 bases). CDR1 and CDR2 from the germline V gene are DFQATT and SNEGSKA (reference sequence). V shed 0 bases and J shed 3 bases, with 12 bases lying between them. There are 15 residues in the CDR3. The DNA of the CDR3 is TGCAGTGCTAGAGACCCCCAGGGAAACAATCAGCCCCAGCATTTT. This encodes CSARDPQGNNQPQHF.

This clonotype was seen a single time. V usage is TRBV12-3 or TRBV12-4 and J usage is TRBJ1-4; TRBD1 is a possible D gene (5 bases). V was pared by 7 bases and J by 2 bases, with 23 bases between. The CDR3 is made up of 18 amino acids. CDR3 loop: CASNKDSTHAVTNEKLFF. For the CDR3, the DNA is TGTGCCAGCAATAAAGACAGTACACACGCGGTCACTAATGAAAAACTGTTTTTT.

The chain combines TRBV4-3 with TRBJ2-3; 14 nucleotides match TRBD2. The CDR3 covers 18 residues. Germline V gene lookup returns CDR1 LGHNA and CDR2 YSLEER. V was pared by 1 base and J by 4 bases, with 7 bases of the junction left unmatched. In DNA form, the CDR3 reads TGCGCCAGCAGCCAAGGGTGGAGGACTAGCGGGGGGTCAGATACGCAGTATTTT. As protein: CASSQGWRTSGGSDTQYF.

This rearrangement joins TRBV5-1 to TRBJ2-5, with 7 bases aligning to TRBD1. The DNA end favors TRBJ2-1, so the J call may be wrong. CDR1 is SGHRS and CDR2 is YFSETQ in the germline V gene. The CDR3 loop spans 15 amino acids. The CDR3 DNA follows: TGCGCCAGCAGCTTGAATACAGGGGCTAGAAATGAGCAGTTCTTC. Its protein product is CASSLNTGARNEQFF.

The count of this clonotype is one. V usage is TRBV4-3 and J usage is TRBJ1-2, with a possible D match to TRBD1 (6 bases). The germline gives CDR1 LGHNA, CDR2 YSLEER. The CDR3 extends over 15 amino acids. V dropped 1 base and J dropped 5 bases, with 14 bases sitting between them. CDR3 nucleotides: TGCGCCAGCAGCCAAGCGGGCCGGACAGTGTATGGCTACACCTTC. This gives the protein CASSQAGRTVYGYTF.

V is TRBV4-2 and J is TRBJ1-6; D is uncertain. Germline V gene lookup returns CDR1 LGHNA and CDR2 YNFKEQ. There are 16 residues in the CDR3. V was clipped by 4 bases and J by 0 bases, with 10 bases between them. CDR3 nucleotides: TGTGCCAGCAGCCCCCTGGCAGGCTCCTATAATTCACCCCTCCACTTT. Translation gives CASSPLAGSYNSPLHF.

V gene TRBV20-1 combines with J gene TRBJ2-7; 8 bases line up with TRBD1. The J call may be faulty, since TRBJ2-5 better matches the DNA end. This CDR3 is built from 14 residues. Germline V gene lookup returns CDR1 DFQATT and CDR2 SNEGSKA (reference sequence). Here the CDR3 DNA reads TGCAGTGCTAATGGGGCAGGGGGCAAAGAGACCCAGTACTTC. Protein sequence: CSANGAGGKETQYF.